This record looks at one T cell receptor (beta chain) sequence and its context. Its target antigen remains unknown. Compared with germline, one end of the junction differs, possibly owing to a read error. This sample was included in a study of T-cell memory formation after mild COVID-19 (TCRdb year 2021). For the study in its entirety: Most TCR sequence clusters were specific to one of the two donors. In a couple of donors, T-cell clones that expanded and contracted after mild COVID-19 were tracked by sequencing TCRalpha and TCRbeta repertoires over time. The cohort was made up of two young adult volunteers, one female and one male, who were previously healthy.

Sequencing was carried out with an Illumina NovaSeq 6000. cDNA libraries for TCRalpha and TCRbeta were prepared by 5'RACE using constant-segment primers, with sample barcodes and unique molecular identifiers added. Trizol reagent was used to extract RNA from every sample. Library amplification was performed in two PCR steps, and a second sample barcode and Illumina TruSeq adapters were introduced in the second step. Sequencing of the libraries was done on an Illumina NovaSeq, producing 2 x 150 bp paired-end reads. In the paper's pipeline: The reads were demultiplexed and collapsed into UMI-guided consensus sequences using migec v1.2.7. Using mixcr v2.1.11, UMI consensuses were aligned to TRA and TRB V and J templates and then assembled into clonotypes. Expanded or contracted clonotypes were those called significant by both edgeR and NoisET, with noise models trained on biological replicates. For edgeR calls, the thresholds were a false discovery rate-adjusted p below 0.01 and a log2 fold-change of 1. As an exploratory analysis of dynamics, max-normalized trajectories of the 1000 most abundant clonotypes were examined by PCA with hierarchical clustering. Separately sequenced CD4+ and CD8+ repertoires were used to assign the CD4 or CD8 phenotype of responding clones. Through fastp at Q25 and MiXCR, TCRdb rebuilt clones from the public reads, retaining in-frame beta chains. Entries are consolidated by CDR3 protein sequence, retaining the most common genes and DNA. For this entry, the V and J calls and clone size follow TCRdb and not the study's own pipeline. The sample table lists roughly 170,000 distinct CDR3 sequences, around a fifth of them with a count of one. Under 25% of the sample comes from the top ten.

PBMCs were isolated by Ficoll-Paque density gradient centrifugation. Findings and caveats that apply to the study as a whole: The second-wave clones that peaked on day 37 were not confirmed to be SARS-CoV-2 specific. Some responding clones were detected in pre-infection memory, suggesting pre-existing cross-reactive memory T cells joined the SARS-CoV-2 response. Contracting CD4+ clones were found mainly in CM and EM memory subsets, while CD8+ clones were enriched in EMRA. Clones that contracted from day 15 to 85 showed balanced CD4/CD8 phenotypes, whereas a second wave of clones that expanded from day 15 to 37 leaned towards CD4+. The study covered only a couple of mild cases, and larger cohorts including severe cases with pre-infection samples were considered necessary.

The CDR3 spans 13 residues, from the cysteine through the phenylalanine. CDR3 DNA only is kept here, 39 bases in frame from base 1. CDR1 MNHEY and CDR2 SVGEGT are derived from the germline V gene. This receptor was obtained from an adult woman who had mild COVID-19 (a few samples of this study predate the infection). The sample titles of this study are shuffled in the database, so cell type and time point are left out; the donor was told from shared clones. The V and J segments used are TRBV6-2 or TRBV6-3 and TRBJ2-7; the D gene cannot be named for sure. What was sequenced was PBMCs or a T cell subset sorted from them (not recorded which). Here is the DNA: TGTGCCAGCAGTTACTCGAAAGAGTCCCGGTGGGACTTC. It specifies CASSYSKESRWDF.